This TCR beta chain was sequenced during a study of T cell responses to AZD1222 COVID-19 vaccine. At the level of the study: Some second doses came at about 4 weeks and others at about 12 weeks; these were pooled. Study conclusions and caveats: AZD1222 recipients seropositive at baseline numbered only 5 to 7. In a largely white British group with more females than males, clonal diversity was possibly underestimated.

Using immunoSEQ multiplex PCR, the repertoire was profiled, and TCRdb retains in-frame clones only, with some absent. The sample has 100,000 or so clones, around nine tenths seen once. Comment on this clone: What it binds is unknown.

CDR3 length equals 10 residues. The chain links TRBV21-1 to TRBJ1-2. TRBV21-1 is assigned pseudogene status. The clonotype was recovered from an adult in good health. This specimen was peripheral blood, taken on day 0 of AZD1222 vaccination. The CDR3 nucleotides are TGTGCCAGCTGGGAGGATGGCTACACCTTC. It is translated as CASWEDGYTF.